These 22 T cell receptor beta chains share one sample of origin, sequenced in a study of blood T cell repertoires in COVID-19. Using immunoSEQ multiplex PCR, the repertoire was profiled, and TCRdb retains in-frame clones only, with some absent. The repertoire holds some 240,000 clones, almost 85% seen once, with around 2.5% in the top ten. Sequencing was carried out using peripheral blood. Receptors were obtained from a woman between 65 and 79 years old with COVID-19, enrolled during active disease.

The chain recombines TRBV23-1 with TRBJ1-6; 7 bases agree with TRBD1. TRBV23-1 is an open reading frame, and its role is uncertain. The V gene end was trimmed by 7 bases and the J gene end by 0 bases; junction bases not matched to a gene: 18. The CDR3 runs 20 residues. In DNA, the CDR3 is TGCGCCAGCACCAGGGGAGGAGACAGGGTATCTGGCTCCTATAATTCACCCCTCCACTTT. This translates into CASTRGGDRVSGSYNSPLHF.

The V gene is TRBV5-1, the J gene TRBJ2-5, with D tentatively TRBD2 (6 bases). Looked up from germline, CDR1 is SGHRS and CDR2 is YFSETQ. The length of the CDR3 is 15 residues. Trimming removed 0 bases from V and 6 bases from J, with 15 bases in between. CDR3 protein: CASSLGAGTEKTQYF. The CDR3 DNA sequence: TGCGCCAGCAGCTTGGGTGCGGGAACGGAGAAGACCCAGTACTTC.

The chain links TRBV6-6 to TRBJ2-1, with 7 positions matching TRBD2. Trimming at V came to 2 bases and at J to 6 bases, leaving 7 bases not matched to a gene. The CDR3 extends over 15 amino acids. Germline V gene sequence: CDR1 MNHNY, CDR2 SVGAGI (reference sequence). In DNA, the CDR3 is TGTGCCAGCAGTTACAGCTGGGAGGGCGGCAATGAGCAGTTCTTC. Its translation is CASSYSWEGGNEQFF.

This chain uses TRBV19 with TRBJ1-2; the match to TRBD1 covers 10 bases. V trimming: 5 bases; J trimming: 6 bases; junction bases outside the gene matches: 15. The CDR3 runs to 17 residues. Looked up from germline, CDR1 is LNHDA and CDR2 is SQIVND (reference sequence). The CDR3 is CASSPNPRTGGNDGYTF. The CDR3 bases are TGTGCCAGTAGTCCCAATCCGAGGACAGGGGGAAACGATGGCTACACCTTC.

The genes are TRBV6-4 and TRBJ2-3; 12 bases match TRBD2. J was trimmed by 6 bases and V by 2 bases; bases with no gene match: 6. Germline-derived CDR1 and CDR2 are MRHNA and SNTAGT. This CDR3 is 16 amino acids long. This CDR3 is CASSDSTSGGSDTQYF. DNA for the CDR3: TGTGCCAGCAGTGACAGTACTAGCGGGGGGTCGGATACGCAGTATTTT.

V is TRBV19 and J is TRBJ1-3, with 10 bases lining up with TRBD1. The germline V gene encodes CDR1 LNHDA and CDR2 SQIVND (reference sequence). J lost 4 bases, V lost 6 bases, and 6 bases had no gene match. The CDR3 contains 15 residues. The CDR3 sequence is CASRETGGYGNTIYF. DNA for the CDR3: TGTGCCAGTAGGGAGACAGGGGGCTACGGAAACACCATATATTTT.

This clone occurred once. The V call is TRBV7-3, the J call TRBJ1-1; weak D call: TRBD1 (6 bases). Germline CDR1 is SGHTA and CDR2 is FQGTGA. The length of the CDR3 is 12 residues. V was shortened by 8 bases and J by 4 bases, with 11 bases between the two germline ends. The CDR3 DNA reads as TGTGCCAGCGGGGGCTTGGGCACTGAAGCTTTCTTT. Translation gives CASGGLGTEAFF.

Comments on this clone: Its ends do not fully match the called genes, so a read error is possible. The genes are TRBV24-1 and TRBJ1-3; D uncertain. This CDR3 is built from 15 residues. CDR1 and CDR2 from the germline V gene are KGHDR and SFDVKD. CDR3 nucleotide sequence: TGTGCCACAAGTGGAGGCATGACCGATGGAAACACCATATATTTT. Its translation is CATSGGMTDGNTIYF.

V and J are TRBV25-1 and TRBJ1-1, with D tentatively TRBD1 (6 bases). The germline V gene has CDR1 MGHDK and CDR2 SYGVNS. The V gene lost 2 bases and the J gene lost 7 bases, with 17 bases spanning the gap. CDR3 length: 15 amino acids. CDR3 loop: CASSEVSSGHSEAFF. The CDR3 DNA reads as TGTGCCAGCAGTGAAGTTTCCTCGGGACACAGTGAAGCTTTCTTT.

In its sample, this clone is medium-sized (0.01 to 0.1%). The rearrangement links TRBV19 to TRBJ1-5; tentative D call: TRBD1 (6 bases). The CDR3 spans 15 residues. Germline V CDR1 and CDR2: LNHDA, SQIVND (reference sequence). V lost 6 bases, J lost 3 bases, and 15 bases lay in between. The CDR3 nucleotides read TGTGCCAGTAGACAGGGAGGGAGTATCAATCAGCCCCAGCATTTT. Protein sequence: CASRQGGSINQPQHF. Full variable domain (outside the CDR3, taken from reference TRBV19 and TRBJ1-5): DGGITQSPKYLFRKEGQNVTLSCEQNLNHDAMYWYRQDPGQGLRLIYYSQIVNDFQKGDIAEGYSVSREKKESFPLTVTSAQKNPTAFYLCASRQGGSINQPQHFGDGTRLSIL.

The table lists this clone with a count of one. This sequence joins TRBV6-2 or TRBV6-3 and TRBJ2-1; TRBD2 agrees at 8 bases. The length of the CDR3 is 18 residues. V lost 2 bases to trimming and J lost 3 bases; unmatched junction nucleotides: 12. Germline V lookup: CDR1 MNHEY, CDR2 SVGEGT. CDR3 DNA: TGTGCCAGCAGTTACCCGCCGTCGCTAGCGGGTTTCTACAATGAGCAGTTCTTC. Amino acid sequence: CASSYPPSLAGFYNEQFF.

The chain is built from TRBV5-4 and TRBJ1-1, with D possibly being TRBD1 (5 bases). V was trimmed by 4 bases and J by 1 base, leaving 14 bases between them. Germline V gene sequence: CDR1 SGHNT, CDR2 YYREEE (reference sequence). The CDR3 is 15 residues long. CDR3 protein: CASSRTGTPNTEAFF. In DNA form, the CDR3 reads TGTGCCAGCAGCCGTACCGGGACTCCGAACACTGAAGCTTTCTTT.

The rearrangement uses TRBV11-2 and TRBJ2-4; TRBD1 is a possible D gene (6 bases). The germline V and J ends were trimmed by 5 bases and 5 bases, with 16 bases remaining between them. Germline values: CDR1 SGHAT, CDR2 FQNNGV. This CDR3 has 15 residues. This CDR3 is CASSRRQGPENIQYF. CDR3 bases: TGTGCCAGCAGCCGAAGGCAGGGGCCCGAAAACATTCAGTACTTC.

The chain has TRBV7-2 and TRBJ2-1, with 11 bases identical to TRBD2. Trimming removed 8 bases from V and 7 bases from J; junction bases left unmatched: 4. Germline-derived CDR1 and CDR2 are SGHTA and FQGNSA. The CDR3 runs 13 residues. CDR3 DNA: TGTGCCAGCGGGACTAGCGGATTAAATGAGCAGTTCTTC. Protein: CASGTSGLNEQFF. The whole variable domain, remainder taken from reference TRBV7-2 and TRBJ2-1, is GAGVSQSPSNKVTEKGKDVELRCDPISGHTALYWYRQSLGQGLEFLIYFQGNSAPDKSGLPSDRFSAERTGGSVSTLTIQRTQQEDSAVYLCASGTSGLNEQFFGPGTRLTVL.

The chain couples TRBV6-5 to TRBJ2-5; weak D call: TRBD1 (5 bases). The V gene lost 6 bases and the J gene lost 5 bases, with 13 bases spanning the gap. CDR3 length: 13 residues. From germline, CDR1 is MNHEY and CDR2 SVGAGI. CDR3 loop: CASRPSRAETQYF. The CDR3 DNA reads TGTGCCAGCAGACCCAGCAGGGCGGAGACCCAGTACTTC.

In its sample, this clone was seen once. The chain combines TRBV18 with TRBJ2-5; tentatively, D is TRBD1 (6 bases). Germline V gene data show CDR1 as KGHSH and CDR2 as LQKENI. V was cut by 2 bases and J by 4 bases, with 14 bases left in between. The CDR3 has 15 amino acids. The chain's CDR3 is CASSPLGAPRETQYF. The CDR3 coding sequence is TGTGCCAGCTCACCATTGGGGGCGCCGAGAGAGACCCAGTACTTC.

The V and J genes are TRBV19 and TRBJ1-4, with 11 positions matching TRBD1. The J segment lost 7 bases and the V segment lost 5 bases, leaving 6 bases of the junction unmatched. The CDR3 has 15 residues. CDR1 is LNHDA and CDR2 is SQIVND in the germline V gene (reference sequence). CDR3 sequence reads: CASSYPGQGGEKLFF. CDR3 DNA sequence: TGTGCCAGTAGTTACCCGGGACAGGGGGGTGAAAAACTGTTTTTT.

J is TRBJ1-1 and V is TRBV5-8; weak D call: TRBD1 (5 bases). Germline lookup yields CDR1 SGHTS and CDR2 YDEGEE. CDR3 size: 14 residues. V shed 6 bases and J shed 1 base, with 13 bases lying between them. CDR3 loop: CASNFGQENTEAFF. The CDR3 coding sequence is TGTGCCAGCAACTTCGGACAAGAGAACACTGAAGCTTTCTTT. The full variable domain, rest sourced from reference TRBV5-8 and TRBJ1-1, is EAGVTQSPTHLIKTRGQQATLRCSPISGHTSVYWYQQALGLGLQFLLWYDEGEERNRGNFPPRFSGRQFPNYSSELNVNALELEDSALYLCASNFGQENTEAFFGQGTRLTVV.

This sequence joins TRBV5-1 and TRBJ1-1; D possibly corresponds to TRBD1 (5 bases). V lost 0 bases to trimming and J lost 1 base, with 16 bases between them. CDR1 and CDR2 from the germline V gene are SGHRS and YFSETQ. The CDR3 is 17 amino acids. As DNA, the CDR3 is TGCGCCAGCAGCTTGGATGGGTTAGGGGCCCGGAACACTGAAGCTTTCTTT. Residues: CASSLDGLGARNTEAFF.

The V call is TRBV19, the J call TRBJ1-2; D is unresolved. CDR3 length: 13 amino acids. Germline V gene lookup returns CDR1 LNHDA and CDR2 SQIVND (reference sequence). V was shortened by 3 bases and J by 5 bases, with 10 bases between the two germline ends. The CDR3 region has the DNA TGTGCCAGTAGTATCCTACCCCCATATGGCTACACCTTC. It codes for CASSILPPYGYTF.

The CDR3 here is CASSPGTGPHYGYTF. CDR3 DNA sequence: TGTGCCAGCAGTCCCGGGACAGGGCCTCACTATGGCTACACCTTC. The chain joins TRBV27 to TRBJ1-2; 9 bases agree with TRBD1. CDR1 is MNHEY and CDR2 is SMNVEV in the germline V gene (reference sequence). CDR3 size: 15 residues. J was trimmed by 3 bases and V by 5 bases; bases with no gene match: 7.

This clone has only one observation. The chain links TRBV19 to TRBJ2-1, with TRBD1 matching over 9 bases. The CDR3 is made up of 13 amino acids. V gave up 6 bases and J gave up 3 bases; unmatched junction bases: 0. The germline gives CDR1 LNHDA, CDR2 SQIVND (reference sequence). CDR3 in DNA: TGTGCCAGTAGGGGACAGGGCTACAATGAGCAGTTCTTC. As protein: CASRGQGYNEQFF.